The 16 T cell receptor beta chains given below trace back to one sample, sequenced in a study of immune heterogeneity within non-small cell lung tumors. The authors amplified TCR beta CDR3 by multiplex PCR with 32 V and 13 J primers. TCRdb reprocessed the multiplex PCR reads with MiXCR, giving one entry per CDR3 protein. The data contain a few thousand distinct CDR3 sequences, roughly 14% of them singletons. Bulk tumor genomic DNA, about 620 ng per sample, was used as template. Primary tumors were biopsied several times each, far apart, intraoperatively. Each patient presented with untreated, newly diagnosed non-small cell lung cancer and received curative surgery. The sequenced sample consisted of lung tumor tissue. Source of these receptors: a female donor with non-small cell lung cancer.

This clonotype is labeled as medium-sized. The gene calls are TRBV5-1 and TRBJ2-7; D possibly corresponds to TRBD1 (5 bases). Between the trimmed V and J ends, which lost 0 bases and 3 bases, there was a span of 16 bases. This CDR3 comprises 16 residues. CDR1 SGHRS and CDR2 YFSETQ come from the germline V gene. Here the CDR3 reads CASSLVMGQTDYEQYF. The CDR3 DNA follows: TGCGCCAGCAGCTTGGTTATGGGGCAGACAGACTACGAGCAGTACTTC. The whole variable domain, filled in from reference TRBV5-1 and TRBJ2-7, reads KAGVTQTPRYLIKTRGQQVTLSCSPISGHRSVSWYQQTPGQGLQFLFEYFSETQRNKGNFPGRFSGRQFSNSRSEMNVSTLELGDSALYLCASSLVMGQTDYEQYFGPGTRLTVT.

By share, this clonotype ranks as medium-sized. This CDR3 reads CASSAEETQYF. The CDR3 nucleotides are TGTGCCAGCAGTGCGGAAGAGACCCAGTACTTC. This rearrangement joins TRBV2 to TRBJ2-5; unclear D gene. V dropped 4 bases and J dropped 3 bases, with 3 bases sitting between them. Germline CDR1 is SNHLY and CDR2 is FYNNEI. The CDR3 length is 11 residues.

In its sample, this clonotype is medium-sized. V is TRBV28 and J is TRBJ2-7, with no clear D. V dropped 2 bases and J dropped 1 base, with 6 bases sitting between them. The CDR3 totals 13 residues. Germline values: CDR1 MDHEN, CDR2 SYDVKM. DNA of the CDR3: TGTGCCAGCAGTTTAAGAGGATCCTACGAGCAGTACTTC. It specifies CASSLRGSYEQYF.

This rearrangement joins TRBV3-1 to TRBJ2-1; D is possibly TRBD2 (5 bases). Germline values: CDR1 LGHDT, CDR2 YNNKEL (reference sequence). V was clipped by 0 bases and J by 10 bases, with 16 bases between them. The CDR3 is 15 amino acids. CDR3 nucleotides: TGTGCCAGCAGCCAAGATCCACTAGGGTCGTCGGAGCAGTTCTTC. It specifies CASSQDPLGSSEQFF.

This clonotype was counted ten times or more. This chain's CDR3 is CASSQDKGLAEYTGELFF. The CDR3 bases are TGTGCCAGCAGCCAAGATAAAGGACTAGCGGAATACACCGGGGAGCTGTTTTTT. The chain employs TRBV3-1 and TRBJ2-2; TRBD2 aligns across 10 bases. The CDR3 is made up of 18 amino acids. V lost 0 bases to trimming and J lost 3 bases; unmatched junction nucleotides: 7. Germline CDR1 LGHDT, CDR2 YNNKEL (reference sequence).

This clonotype has at least ten counts. The gene calls are TRBV7-2 and TRBJ2-1; D is possibly TRBD2 (6 bases). V lost 2 bases and J lost 0, with 8 bases in between. Germline CDR1 and CDR2: SGHTA and FQGNSA. This CDR3 region has 15 residues. Written as DNA, the CDR3 is TGTGCCAGCAGCTTAATAGCGGACTCCTACAATGAGCAGTTCTTC. Translating gives CASSLIADSYNEQFF.

This clonotype is categorized as medium-sized. The chain carries TRBV5-1 and TRBJ2-7; D might be TRBD2 (5 bases). This CDR3 is 15 amino acids long. CDR1 is SGHRS, CDR2 YFSETQ, per germline. V lost 0 bases to trimming and J lost 2 bases, with 12 bases between them. The CDR3 spells CASSLAGLGTYEQYF. CDR3 DNA: TGCGCCAGCAGCTTGGCCGGACTCGGCACCTACGAGCAGTACTTC.

The table lists this clonotype with a few counts. A much bigger clone sits one base away, suggesting this may be a read error. The CDR3 does not end in the conserved phenylalanine or tryptophan, so this is likely a read error. The chain recombines TRBV4-1 with TRBJ1-5; D not resolved. The CDR3 is 13 amino acids. Trimming left V 1 base short and J 6 bases short, with 7 bases between. Germline-derived CDR1 and CDR2 are MGHRA and YSYEKL. The CDR3 DNA reads TGCGCCAGCAGCCAAGGTGTCGGTCAGCCCCAGCATCTT. Translating it yields CASSQGVGQPQHL.

This clonotype is termed medium-sized. This chain links TRBV5-1 with TRBJ2-5; 9 positions agree with TRBD1. This CDR3 region has 16 residues. Looked up from germline, CDR1 is SGHRS and CDR2 is YFSETQ. Trimming cost V 0 bases and J 5 bases; bases outside gene matches: 8. CDR3 in amino acids: CASSLGPTGGGETQYF. CDR3 nucleotides: TGCGCCAGCAGCTTGGGGCCCACAGGGGGCGGGGAGACCCAGTACTTC.

This clonotype is labeled medium-sized (0.01 to 0.1%). This chain's CDR3 is CASSFLQGTDTQYF. The DNA for the CDR3 is TGTGCCAGCAGTTTTTTACAGGGCACAGATACGCAGTATTTT. The chain carries TRBV28 and TRBJ2-3, with D maybe TRBD1 (5 bases). V gave up 3 bases and J gave up 1 base, with 8 bases separating them. The CDR3 loop spans 14 amino acids. Germline CDR1 MDHEN, CDR2 SYDVKM.

This clonotype is termed medium-sized. The J gene is TRBJ1-2, the V gene TRBV4-1; TRBD1 aligns across 8 bases. This CDR3 is 13 amino acids long. The germline gives CDR1 MGHRA, CDR2 YSYEKL. V shed 1 base and J 8 bases; nucleotides not matched to a gene: 3. The CDR3 protein is CASSQGTGTGYTF. The CDR3 bases are TGCGCCAGCAGCCAAGGGACAGGGACGGGCTACACCTTC.

This clonotype is labeled as medium-sized (0.01 to 0.1%). The V and J genes are TRBV30 and TRBJ2-7; TRBD2 matches 9 bases. The CDR3 is 16 residues long. Germline V gene lookup returns CDR1 GTSNPN and CDR2 SVGIG (reference sequence). The V gene end was trimmed by 3 bases and the J gene end by 2 bases; junction bases not matched to a gene: 11. The CDR3 loop is CAWRALAGSSPYEQYF. The CDR3 bases are TGTGCCTGGAGAGCCCTAGCGGGATCTAGCCCCTACGAGCAGTACTTC. Full variable domain (rest looked up from reference TRBV30 and TRBJ2-7): SQTIHQWPATLVQPVGSPLSLECTVEGTSNPNLYWYRQAAGRGLQLLFYSVGIGQISSEVPQNLSASRPQDRQFILSSKKLLLSDSGFYLCAWRALAGSSPYEQYFGPGTRLTVT.

V and J are TRBV28 and TRBJ2-7; TRBD2 matches 12 bases. V dropped 6 bases and J dropped 6; count of bases not matched to a gene: 12. The germline gives CDR1 MDHEN, CDR2 SYDVKM. The CDR3 spans 16 residues. Here the CDR3 DNA reads TGTGCCAGCAGCTTAGTAGGGCTAGCGGGAGGGGGCGAGCAGTACTTC. It is translated as CASSLVGLAGGGEQYF.

This clonotype is labeled as medium-sized. The chain uses TRBV7-2 and TRBJ2-7, with a tentative D call TRBD2 (6 bases). Germline CDR1 SGHTA, CDR2 FQGNSA. This CDR3 comprises 17 residues. Trimming took 1 base from V and 2 from J, leaving 18 bases between them. In DNA form, the CDR3 reads TGTGCCAGCAGCTTAGGATCACACGGGACTGCCCCCTACGAGCAGTACTTC. Its protein product is CASSLGSHGTAPYEQYF.

This clonotype was observed many times. The rearrangement links TRBV5-4 to TRBJ2-1; 7 nucleotides align to TRBD1. The CDR3 length is 14 residues. Trimming at V came to 4 bases and at J to 7 bases, leaving 8 bases not matched to a gene. Germline CDR1 and CDR2: SGHNT and YYREEE (reference sequence). The CDR3 loop reads CASSSLTGNNEQFF. The CDR3 nucleotides are TGTGCCAGCAGCAGCCTGACAGGGAATAATGAGCAGTTCTTC.

On this clonotype itself: This may be a read error, as it is one base from a much larger clone. No DNA is shown, since the ends of the CDR3 on it are uncertain; the CDR3 is the one TCRdb lists. The J gene is TRBJ1-1, the V gene TRBV9; the listed D gene, TRBD1, was not tested against the DNA. The CDR3 comprises 13 residues, both ends counted. The V gene's germline CDR1 is SGDLS and CDR2 YYNGEE. CDR3 sequence reads: CASSVGQGTEDFF.